The rows below give T cell receptor beta chains drawn from one sample of a study of shared clonotypes between healthy human individuals. Data came from immunoSEQ multiplex PCR; TCRdb stores just in-frame clones and leaves some out. The table shows 2 million to 2.5 million clones, with approximately 96% occurring only once. Specimen: naive CD4+ T cells sorted from blood. The receptors originated from a man between 18 and 29 years old in good health. Each CDR3 is given with its conserved first and last residue. The D gene is left open where the match is weak. Where a row states a size, it is once, few, many or the class of an expanded clone; other rows omit it.

CDR3aa: CASSLSPSGGYEQYF
CDR3nt: TGTGCCAGCAGTTTATCGCCTAGCGGGGGATACGAGCAGTACTTC
v_gene: TRBV27
j_gene: TRBJ2-7
d_gene: TRBD2
abundance: -

CDR3aa: CASSFGGLAYEQYF
CDR3nt: TGTGCCAGCAGTTTTGGGGGGCTAGCCTACGAGCAGTACTTC
v_gene: TRBV28
j_gene: TRBJ2-7
d_gene: -
abundance: -

CDR3aa: CASSYGGYRGQETQYF
CDR3nt: TGTGCCAGCAGTTACGGGGGCTACAGGGGCCAAGAGACCCAGTACTTC
v_gene: TRBV6-6
j_gene: TRBJ2-5
d_gene: TRBD1
abundance: once

CDR3aa: CAWTQSSYEQYF
CDR3nt: TGTGCCTGGACACAGAGCTCCTACGAGCAGTACTTC
v_gene: TRBV30
j_gene: TRBJ2-7
d_gene: -
abundance: -

CDR3aa: CASRFTEGNTIYF
CDR3nt: TGTGCCAGCAGGTTTACTGAGGGAAACACCATATATTTT
v_gene: TRBV7-9
j_gene: TRBJ1-3
d_gene: -
abundance: -

CDR3aa: CASSGGIRRPHF
CDR3nt: TGTGCCAGCAGTGGTGGGATCCGGAGGCCCCACTTT
v_gene: TRBV6-1
j_gene: TRBJ1-6
d_gene: -
abundance: -

CDR3aa: CASSRRDSITEAFF
CDR3nt: TGCGCCAGCAGCCGTCGGGACAGCATCACTGAAGCTTTCTTT
v_gene: TRBV4-1
j_gene: TRBJ1-1
d_gene: TRBD1
abundance: once

CDR3aa: CASSVDLSEKLFF
CDR3nt: TGTGCCAGCAGCGTAGACCTCAGCGAAAAACTGTTTTTT
v_gene: TRBV9
j_gene: TRBJ1-4
d_gene: -
abundance: -

CDR3aa: CASSYAAGENQPQHF
CDR3nt: TGTGCCAGCAGTTACGCTGCCGGGGAAAATCAGCCCCAGCATTTT
v_gene: TRBV6-6
j_gene: TRBJ1-5
d_gene: -
abundance: -

CDR3aa: CASRKWGTSGTQETQYF
CDR3nt: TGTGCCAGCAGGAAATGGGGGACTAGCGGGACCCAAGAGACCCAGTACTTC
v_gene: TRBV11-2
j_gene: TRBJ2-5
d_gene: TRBD2
abundance: -

CDR3aa: CSAGREFDEQFF
CDR3nt: TGCAGCGCAGGAAGGGAATTTGATGAGCAGTTCTTC
v_gene: TRBV29-1
j_gene: TRBJ2-1
d_gene: -
abundance: once

CDR3aa: CASSPSGEEDEQYF
CDR3nt: TGTGCCAGCAGCCCTAGCGGGGAGGAGGACGAGCAGTACTTC
v_gene: TRBV5-5
j_gene: TRBJ2-7
d_gene: TRBD2
abundance: once

CDR3aa: CASSPTGGFNYGYTF
CDR3nt: TGCGCCAGCAGCCCAACAGGGGGCTTTAACTATGGCTACACCTTC
v_gene: TRBV5-1
j_gene: TRBJ1-2
d_gene: TRBD1
abundance: -

CDR3aa: CASSALTGGKDNQPQHF
CDR3nt: TGTGCCAGCAGTGCCCTTACAGGGGGTAAGGACAATCAGCCCCAGCATTTT
v_gene: TRBV6-1
j_gene: TRBJ1-5
d_gene: TRBD1
abundance: few

CDR3aa: CASRERGTEAFF
CDR3nt: TGTGCCAGCAGGGAAAGGGGCACTGAAGCTTTCTTT
v_gene: TRBV28
j_gene: TRBJ1-1
d_gene: -
abundance: -

CDR3aa: CASSLGPLNEQFF
CDR3nt: TGTGCCAGCAGCCTCGGCCCACTGAATGAGCAGTTCTTC
v_gene: TRBV6-5
j_gene: TRBJ2-1
d_gene: -
abundance: -

CDR3aa: CASSPGTHSGANVLTF
CDR3nt: TGTGCCAGCTCACCAGGGACCCACTCTGGGGCCAACGTCCTGACTTTC
v_gene: TRBV18
j_gene: TRBJ2-6
d_gene: -
abundance: -

CDR3aa: CASSLWPGGAFF
CDR3nt: TGTGCCAGCAGTTTATGGCCAGGGGGAGCTTTCTTT
v_gene: TRBV28
j_gene: TRBJ1-1
d_gene: TRBD1
abundance: -

CDR3aa: CAAGRGRDTQYF
CDR3nt: TGTGCCGCCGGGAGGGGGAGGGATACGCAGTATTTT
v_gene: TRBV6-1
j_gene: TRBJ2-3
d_gene: TRBD2
abundance: -

CDR3aa: CASKFFGQGTGYTF
CDR3nt: TGTGCCAGTAAATTCTTTGGACAGGGGACAGGCTACACCTTC
v_gene: TRBV2
j_gene: TRBJ1-2
d_gene: TRBD1
abundance: -

CDR3aa: CASIPGPKNQPQHF
CDR3nt: TGTGCCAGCATCCCCGGCCCAAAAAATCAGCCCCAGCATTTT
v_gene: TRBV11-3
j_gene: TRBJ1-5
d_gene: -
abundance: -

CDR3aa: CASRSFPTYHEQYF
CDR3nt: TGTGCCAGCAGGAGCTTTCCGACATACCACGAGCAGTACTTC
v_gene: TRBV9
j_gene: TRBJ2-7
d_gene: -
abundance: -

CDR3aa: CASSGSTEAFF
CDR3nt: TGTGCCAGCAGTGGAAGCACTGAAGCTTTCTTT
v_gene: TRBV2
j_gene: TRBJ1-1
d_gene: -
abundance: -

CDR3aa: CASSSIREGHPPYEQYF
CDR3nt: TGTGCCAGCAGCTCCATTAGGGAGGGACATCCTCCTTACGAGCAGTACTTC
v_gene: TRBV11-2
j_gene: TRBJ2-7
d_gene: -
abundance: -

CDR3aa: CAWNPSSGNTIYF
CDR3nt: TGTGCCTGGAATCCCAGCTCTGGAAACACCATATATTTT
v_gene: TRBV30
j_gene: TRBJ1-3
d_gene: -
abundance: -

CDR3aa: CASSFRPGQGMSDTQYF
CDR3nt: TGCGCCAGCAGCTTTCGACCGGGACAGGGGATGTCAGATACGCAGTATTTT
v_gene: TRBV5-1
j_gene: TRBJ2-3
d_gene: TRBD1
abundance: -

CDR3aa: CASSPAGQNYGYTF
CDR3nt: TGTGCCAGCTCACCAGCAGGGCAAAACTATGGCTACACCTTC
v_gene: TRBV18
j_gene: TRBJ1-2
d_gene: -
abundance: -

CDR3aa: CASNPEGNQPQHF
CDR3nt: TGTGCCAGCAATCCTGAGGGCAATCAGCCCCAGCATTTT
v_gene: TRBV6-1
j_gene: TRBJ1-5
d_gene: -
abundance: -

CDR3aa: CAIGQGAVEETQYF
CDR3nt: TGTGCCATCGGGCAAGGGGCGGTAGAGGAGACCCAGTACTTC
v_gene: TRBV10-3
j_gene: TRBJ2-5
d_gene: -
abundance: once

CDR3aa: CASSYTGTGNEQYF
CDR3nt: TGTGCCAGCAGTTACACCGGGACAGGGAACGAGCAGTACTTC
v_gene: TRBV6-5
j_gene: TRBJ2-7
d_gene: TRBD1
abundance: -

CDR3aa: CTSSRGGGLAYEQYF
CDR3nt: TGCACCAGCAGCCGCGGCGGGGGGTTGGCGTACGAGCAGTACTTC
v_gene: TRBV1
j_gene: TRBJ2-7
d_gene: -
abundance: once

CDR3aa: CASIGSSGANVLTF
CDR3nt: TGTGCCAGCATAGGGTCCTCTGGGGCCAACGTCCTGACTTTC
v_gene: TRBV28
j_gene: TRBJ2-6
d_gene: -
abundance: -

CDR3aa: CSVELGHTEAFF
CDR3nt: TGCAGCGTTGAGCTGGGACACACTGAAGCTTTCTTT
v_gene: TRBV29-1
j_gene: TRBJ1-1
d_gene: -
abundance: once

CDR3aa: CASSRLGSGNTIYF
CDR3nt: TGTGCCAGCAGTCGACTCGGCTCTGGAAACACCATATATTTT
v_gene: TRBV6-5
j_gene: TRBJ1-3
d_gene: -
abundance: -

CDR3aa: CASSLQGETQYF
CDR3nt: TGTGCCAGCAGCTTGCAGGGTGAGACCCAGTACTTC
v_gene: TRBV7-2
j_gene: TRBJ2-5
d_gene: -
abundance: -

CDR3aa: CAWTLADEQFF
CDR3nt: TGTGCCTGGACCCTAGCGGATGAGCAGTTCTTC
v_gene: TRBV30
j_gene: TRBJ2-1
d_gene: TRBD2
abundance: once

CDR3aa: CASSSGQGSQGEQYF
CDR3nt: TGCGCCAGCAGCTCAGGCCAGGGTTCCCAGGGCGAGCAGTACTTC
v_gene: TRBV5-1
j_gene: TRBJ2-7
d_gene: -
abundance: -

CDR3aa: CASRYYSLCSNQPQHF
CDR3nt: TGTGCCAGCCGCTACTACAGTCTTTGCAGCAATCAGCCCCAGCATTTT
v_gene: TRBV12-1
j_gene: TRBJ1-5
d_gene: -
abundance: once

CDR3aa: CASSVDPEAGYGYTF
CDR3nt: TGTGCCAGCAGCGTAGATCCGGAGGCAGGCTATGGCTACACCTTC
v_gene: TRBV9
j_gene: TRBJ1-2
d_gene: -
abundance: -

CDR3aa: CASSLESQGITGELFF
CDR3nt: TGCGCCAGCAGCTTGGAATCACAGGGGATCACCGGGGAGCTGTTTTTT
v_gene: TRBV5-1
j_gene: TRBJ2-2
d_gene: TRBD1
abundance: -

CDR3aa: CASSLFHQRGTGELFF
CDR3nt: TGTGCCAGCAGCTTATTTCACCAAAGGGGAACCGGGGAGCTGTTTTTT
v_gene: TRBV7-9
j_gene: TRBJ2-2
d_gene: -
abundance: once

CDR3aa: CASSLLTGEAVQFF
CDR3nt: TGTGCCAGCAGTCTCCTGACAGGGGAAGCGGTGCAGTTCTTC
v_gene: TRBV6-5
j_gene: TRBJ2-1
d_gene: TRBD1
abundance: -